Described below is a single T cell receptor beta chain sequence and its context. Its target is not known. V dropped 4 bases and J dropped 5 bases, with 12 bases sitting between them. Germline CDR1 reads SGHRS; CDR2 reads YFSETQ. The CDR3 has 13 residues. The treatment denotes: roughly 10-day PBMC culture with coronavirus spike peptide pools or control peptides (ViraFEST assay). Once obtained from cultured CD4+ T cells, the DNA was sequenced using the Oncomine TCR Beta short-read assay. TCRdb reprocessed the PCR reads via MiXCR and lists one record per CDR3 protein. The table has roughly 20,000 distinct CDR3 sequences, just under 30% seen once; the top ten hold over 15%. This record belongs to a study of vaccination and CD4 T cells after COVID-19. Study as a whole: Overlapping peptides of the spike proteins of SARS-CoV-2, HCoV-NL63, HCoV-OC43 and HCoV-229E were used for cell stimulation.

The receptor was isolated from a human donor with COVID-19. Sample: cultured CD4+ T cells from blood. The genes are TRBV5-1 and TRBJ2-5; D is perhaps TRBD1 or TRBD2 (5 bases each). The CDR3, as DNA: TGCGCCAGCAGCCGTGGGGGAGAGGAGACCCAGTACTTC. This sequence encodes CASSRGGEETQYF.